This T cell receptor beta chain was found in a study of blood T cell repertoires in COVID-19. At the level of the study: T cells, B-cell-depleted T cells, or PBMCs supplied cDNA or gDNA.

CDR1 and CDR2 (germline): MNHEY, SVGAGI. The CDR3 covers 14 residues. V trimming: 7 bases; J trimming: 1 base; junction bases outside the gene matches: 6. In the source study's methods: Estimated nucleated cell counts came from reference gene primer amplification. Produced via immunoSEQ multiplex PCR; TCRdb's table is partial and in-frame only. V, J and clone size are those of that table, while D and trimming were read from the DNA. Among 25,000 to 35,000 clones listed, 84% were seen once. The sequenced sample was peripheral blood. J is TRBJ1-1 and V is TRBV6-5, with TRBD1 matching over 7 bases. The clonotype originates from a woman of 80 years or more with acute or convalescent COVID-19. The CDR3 region is CASNLQGRNTEAFF. CDR3 coding DNA: TGTGCCAGCAACTTACAGGGGAGGAACACTGAAGCTTTCTTT.